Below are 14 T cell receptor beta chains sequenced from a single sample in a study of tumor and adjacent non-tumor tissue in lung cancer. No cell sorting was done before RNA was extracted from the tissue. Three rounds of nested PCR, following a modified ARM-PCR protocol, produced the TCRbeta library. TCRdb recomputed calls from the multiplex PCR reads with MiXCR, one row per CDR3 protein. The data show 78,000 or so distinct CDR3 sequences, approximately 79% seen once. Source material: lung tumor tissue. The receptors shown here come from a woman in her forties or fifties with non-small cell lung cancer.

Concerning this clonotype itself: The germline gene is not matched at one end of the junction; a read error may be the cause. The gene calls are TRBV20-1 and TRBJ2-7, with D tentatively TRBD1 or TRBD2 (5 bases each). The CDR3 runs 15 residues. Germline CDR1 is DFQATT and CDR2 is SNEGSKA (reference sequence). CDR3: CNARSIEGPPYEQYF. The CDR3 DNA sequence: TGCAATGCTAGATCAATCGAGGGACCCCCCTACGAACAGTACTTC.

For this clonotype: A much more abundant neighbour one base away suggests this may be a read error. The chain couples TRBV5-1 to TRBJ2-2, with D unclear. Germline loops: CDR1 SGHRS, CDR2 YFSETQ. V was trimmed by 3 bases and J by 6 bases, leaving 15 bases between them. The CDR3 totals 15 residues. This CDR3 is CASSSPTEPSGELFF. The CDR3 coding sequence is TGCGCCAGCAGCTCGCCGACCGAACCCTCCGGGGAGCTGTTTTTT.

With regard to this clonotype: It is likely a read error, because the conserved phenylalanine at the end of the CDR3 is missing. CDR3 DNA sequence: TGTACCAGCAGTTTAGCTGAGAATCAGCCCCAGCATTAT. It is translated as CTSSLAENQPQHY. The chain carries TRBV12-3 or TRBV12-4 and TRBJ1-5, with D unclear. The CDR3 contains 13 residues.

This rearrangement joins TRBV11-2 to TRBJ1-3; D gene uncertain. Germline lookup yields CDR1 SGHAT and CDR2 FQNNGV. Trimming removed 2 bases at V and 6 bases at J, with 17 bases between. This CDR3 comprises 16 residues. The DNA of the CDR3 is TGTGCCAGCAGCTTAACCCGGACCCAGACTAAAAACACCATATATTTT. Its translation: CASSLTRTQTKNTIYF.

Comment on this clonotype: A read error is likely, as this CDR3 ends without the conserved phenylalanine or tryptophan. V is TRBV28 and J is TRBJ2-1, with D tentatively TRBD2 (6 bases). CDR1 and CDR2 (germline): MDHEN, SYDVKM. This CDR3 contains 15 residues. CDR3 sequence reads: CAGSSPEGTYNEQFL. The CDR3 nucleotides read TGTGCCGGCAGTTCACCGGAAGGGACTTACAATGAGCAGTTCTTA.

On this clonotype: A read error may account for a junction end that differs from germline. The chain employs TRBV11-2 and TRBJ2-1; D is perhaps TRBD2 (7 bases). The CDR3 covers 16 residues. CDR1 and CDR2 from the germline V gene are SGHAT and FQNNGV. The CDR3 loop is CASGRMILAWDNEQFF. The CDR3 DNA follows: TGTGCCAGCGGCCGGATGATACTAGCGTGGGACAACGAGCAGTTCTTC.

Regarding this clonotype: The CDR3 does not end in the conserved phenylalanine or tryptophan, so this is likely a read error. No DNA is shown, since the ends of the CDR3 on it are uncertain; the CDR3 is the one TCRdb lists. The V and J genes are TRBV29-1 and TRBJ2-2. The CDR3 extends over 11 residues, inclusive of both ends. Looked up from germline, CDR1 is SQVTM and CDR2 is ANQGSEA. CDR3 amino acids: CSVRKTGELLL.

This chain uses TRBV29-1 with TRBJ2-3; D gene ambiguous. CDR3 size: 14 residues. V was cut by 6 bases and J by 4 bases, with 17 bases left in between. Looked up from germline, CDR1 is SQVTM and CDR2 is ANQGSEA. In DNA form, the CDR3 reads TGCAGCGTCAGGCAAGATAGTGCTGCAGATACGCAGTATTTT. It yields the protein CSVRQDSAADTQYF.

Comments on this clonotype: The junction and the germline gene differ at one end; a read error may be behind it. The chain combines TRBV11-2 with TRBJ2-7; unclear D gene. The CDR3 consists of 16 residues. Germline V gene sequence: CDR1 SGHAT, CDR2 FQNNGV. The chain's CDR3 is CASSSTESGPRHEQYF. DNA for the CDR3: TGTGCCAGCAGCTCCACAGAGTCCGGGCCGCGGCACGAGCAATACTTC.

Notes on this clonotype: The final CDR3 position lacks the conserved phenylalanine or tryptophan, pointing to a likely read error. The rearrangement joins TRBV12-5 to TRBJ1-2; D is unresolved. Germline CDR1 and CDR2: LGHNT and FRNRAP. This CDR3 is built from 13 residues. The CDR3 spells CASGPDGTNGYTI. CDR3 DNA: TGTGCTAGTGGTCCTGACGGAACTAATGGGTACACCATC.

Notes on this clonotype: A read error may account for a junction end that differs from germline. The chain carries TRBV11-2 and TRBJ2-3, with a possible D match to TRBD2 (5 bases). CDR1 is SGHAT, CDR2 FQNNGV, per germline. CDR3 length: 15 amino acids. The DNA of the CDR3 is TGTGCCAGCAGTTCCGCTGCGCCTAGCACAGATACGCTGTATTTT. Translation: CASSSAAPSTDTLYF.

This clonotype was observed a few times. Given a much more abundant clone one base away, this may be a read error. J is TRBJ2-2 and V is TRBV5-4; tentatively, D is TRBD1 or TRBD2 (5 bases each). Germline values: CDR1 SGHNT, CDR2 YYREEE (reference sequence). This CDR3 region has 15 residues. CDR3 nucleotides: TGTGTCAGCAGCACGGGGACCGAGGGTAGGGGGGAGCTGTTTTTT. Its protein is CVSSTGTEGRGELFF.

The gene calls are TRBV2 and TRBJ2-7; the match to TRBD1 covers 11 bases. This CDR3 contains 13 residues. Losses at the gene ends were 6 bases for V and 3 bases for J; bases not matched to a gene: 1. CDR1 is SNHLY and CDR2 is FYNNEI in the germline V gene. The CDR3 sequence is CASSGTGGYEQYF. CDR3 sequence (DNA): TGTGCCAGCAGCGGGACAGGGGGCTACGAGCAGTACTTC.

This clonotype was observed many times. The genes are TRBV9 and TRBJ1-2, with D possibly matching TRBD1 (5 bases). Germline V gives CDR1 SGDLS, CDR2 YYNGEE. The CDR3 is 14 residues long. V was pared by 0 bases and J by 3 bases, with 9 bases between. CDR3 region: CASSVGQSHYGYTF. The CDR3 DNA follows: TGTGCCAGCAGCGTAGGACAGTCACACTATGGCTACACCTTC. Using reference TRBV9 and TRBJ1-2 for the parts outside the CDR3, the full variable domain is DSGVTQTPKHLITATGQRVTLRCSPRSGDLSVYWYQQSLDQGLQFLIQYYNGEERAKGNILERFSAQQFPDLHSELNLSSLELGDSALYFCASSVGQSHYGYTFGSGTRLTVV.